The sequence of this T cell receptor beta chain was determined in a study of blood T cells in healthy people across ages. General study points: In the absence of known donor CMV status, changes in expanded clonotypes were possibly confounded.

About this clonotype: Its antigen is currently unknown.

Germline-derived CDR1 and CDR2 are SGHAT and FQNNGV. The CDR3 is 15 residues long. With a J-beta primer mix and a sample-barcoded 5' primer, a second PCR ran 7 to 11 cycles. TCRdb used MiXCR to reprocess the 5' RACE reads, holding one entry per CDR3 protein. The sample lists around 1,000,000 distinct CDR3 sequences, less than 25% seen once, with approximately 0.79% in the top ten. These data are also associated with another study on T cells of mothers and their children. That work contributes: Every mother produced more than 10 million TCR beta CDR3 reads, whereas every child provided 2.5 million to 3.5 million. It was observed that no persistent microchimeric T cell clones could be detected.

Sequencing was carried out using blood. The chain is built from TRBV11-2 and TRBJ2-5; 9 bases line up with TRBD2. The J call is doubtful: the DNA matches TRBJ2-1 better. The receptor comes from a girl aged 2 to 10 in good health. The CDR3 sequence is CASSLVLAGSNEQFF. In nucleotides, the CDR3 is TGTGCCAGCAGCTTAGTGCTAGCGGGGTCCAATGAGCAGTTCTTC.